The 29 T cell receptor beta chains given below trace back to one sample, sequenced in a study of blood T cell repertoires in COVID-19. The repertoire was sequenced with immunoSEQ multiplex PCR; TCRdb's copy has only in-frame clones and lacks some. This table has 250,000 to 300,000 clones, under 90% appearing once. The sequenced sample was peripheral blood. The receptors derive from a man aged 45-60 years with acute or convalescent COVID-19.

V gene TRBV10-3 combines with J gene TRBJ2-1; 13 nucleotides agree with TRBD2. Germline trimming cut 4 bases from V and 5 bases from J; bases unmatched to any gene: 5. Germline V gives CDR1 ENHRY, CDR2 SYGVKD. The CDR3 covers 16 residues. DNA for the CDR3: TGTGCCATCAGTGGGACTAGCGGGGGCCCTGACAATGAGCAGTTCTTC. This sequence encodes CAISGTSGGPDNEQFF.

The CDR3 DNA sequence: TGTGCCAGTAGTGTGAACAGGGCCCCCCGTAGCAATCAGCCCCAGCATTTT. Protein sequence: CASSVNRAPRSNQPQHF. The gene calls are TRBV19 and TRBJ1-5, with D perhaps TRBD1 (6 bases). The germline gives CDR1 LNHDA, CDR2 SQIVND (reference sequence). This CDR3 contains 17 residues. V shed 5 bases and J shed 0 bases, with 17 bases lying between them.

The V call is TRBV29-1, the J call TRBJ2-7, with 9 bases identical to TRBD1. CDR1 SQVTM and CDR2 ANQGSEA come from the germline V gene. J lost 2 bases, V lost 7 bases, and 6 bases had no gene match. There are 13 residues in the CDR3. The CDR3 coding sequence is TGCAGCGCTTCCGGGACAGGGCCCTACGAGCAGTACTTC. It translates to CSASGTGPYEQYF.

The V gene is TRBV5-6, the J gene TRBJ2-1, with a tentative D call TRBD1 (5 bases). CDR3 length equals 14 residues. V gave up 1 base and J gave up 12 bases, with 17 bases separating them. Germline loops: CDR1 SGHDT, CDR2 YYEEEE. In nucleotides, the CDR3 is TGTGCCAGCAGCTTGATGACAGACCTCCTCGGGCAGTTCTTC. It specifies CASSLMTDLLGQFF.

This clone was counted a few times. V gene TRBV5-8 combines with J gene TRBJ2-2; D is uncertain. The germline gives CDR1 SGHTS, CDR2 YDEGEE. Between the trimmed V and J ends, which lost 2 bases and 4 bases, there was a span of 15 bases. The CDR3 runs 16 residues. CDR3 DNA: TGTGCCAGCAGCTTAGTAGACAACCGAGCCACCGGGGAGCTGTTTTTT. Protein product: CASSLVDNRATGELFF.

J is TRBJ1-4 and V is TRBV6-6, with 11 nucleotides matching TRBD1. The ends lost 6 bases at V and 7 bases at J; junction bases unmatched: 4. The germline V gene has CDR1 MNHNY and CDR2 SVGAGI (reference sequence). The CDR3 contains 14 residues. CDR3 residues: CASRPGTGGEKLFF. The DNA of the CDR3 is TGTGCCAGCAGACCCGGGACAGGGGGTGAAAAACTGTTTTTT.

The rearrangement joins TRBV7-8 to TRBJ1-2, with TRBD1 identical over 7 bases. Germline assignment: CDR1 SGHVS and CDR2 FQNEAQ. The CDR3 sequence is 13 residues long. The V gene end was trimmed by 8 bases and the J gene end by 2 bases; junction bases not matched to a gene: 5. The CDR3 DNA sequence: TGTGCCAGCTCCCCACAGGGGAACTATGGCTACACCTTC. Protein: CASSPQGNYGYTF.

Notes on this clone: No conserved phenylalanine or tryptophan is present at the end of the CDR3, so a read error is the likely explanation. Because the CDR3's place on the DNA is in doubt, the DNA is left out and the CDR3 is given as listed by TCRdb. The chain employs TRBV12-3 or TRBV12-4 and TRBJ2-6; the table's D call, TRBD1, was not checked against the DNA. The CDR3 is made up of 9 amino acids, end residues included. The CDR3 loop is CASSFCVPR.

V gene TRBV5-1 combines with J gene TRBJ1-2; no clear D gene. The CDR3 extends over 13 amino acids. Germline CDR1 SGHRS, CDR2 YFSETQ. Trimming left V 5 bases short and J 4 bases short, with 12 bases between. Here the CDR3 DNA reads TGCGCCAGCAGTTGGGGAGACGGCTATGGCTACACCTTC. Translated: CASSWGDGYGYTF.

This sequence joins TRBV6-1 and TRBJ1-2; the match to TRBD1 covers 9 bases. CDR1 and CDR2 from the germline V gene are MNHNS and SASEGT. The CDR3 has 14 residues. J lost 4 bases, V lost 3 bases, and 3 bases had no gene match. The CDR3 region is CASSELDRGYGYTF. CDR3 DNA sequence: TGTGCCAGCAGTGAGCTGGACAGGGGCTATGGCTACACCTTC.

The chain couples TRBV10-3 to TRBJ1-2; D is ambiguous. Between the trimmed V and J ends, which lost 5 bases and 6 bases, there was a span of 7 bases. Germline V gene lookup returns CDR1 ENHRY and CDR2 SYGVKD. The CDR3 consists of 11 residues. In nucleotides, the CDR3 is TGTGCCATCAGTCGGGAGGATGGCTACACCTTC. Protein product: CAISREDGYTF.

This rearrangement joins TRBV28 to TRBJ1-2; 9 positions match TRBD1. CDR3 length: 15 residues. Per germline, CDR1 MDHEN and CDR2 SYDVKM. V lost 4 bases, J lost 7 bases, and 10 bases stayed unmatched. Here the CDR3 DNA reads TGTGCCAGCAGTTGGGGGGACAGGGCTGTTGGTGGCTACACCTTC. It is translated as CASSWGDRAVGGYTF.

V is TRBV29-1 and J is TRBJ1-2, with D hard to call. The CDR3 spans 11 residues. Germline lookup yields CDR1 SQVTM and CDR2 ANQGSEA. V was clipped by 5 bases and J by 7 bases, with 11 bases between them. CDR3 nucleotide sequence: TGCAGCGTTCAGGCTCCGGTTGGCTACACCTTC. Translated, it gives CSVQAPVGYTF. The full variable domain, completed using reference TRBV29-1 and TRBJ1-2, is SAVISQKPSRDICQRGTSLTIQCQVDSQVTMMFWYRQQPGQSLTLIATANQGSEATYESGFVIDKFPISRPNLTFSTLTVSNMSPEDSSIYLCSVQAPVGYTFGSGTRLTVV.

V and J are TRBV20-1 and TRBJ1-2, with a possible D match to TRBD1 (5 bases). Per the germline V gene, CDR1 is DFQATT and CDR2 is SNEGSKA (reference sequence). Deletions cut 8 bases from V and 7 bases from J, with 14 bases between. The CDR3 has 11 amino acids. The CDR3 here is CSSQGNVGYTF. CDR3 bases: TGCAGTTCCCAGGGTAATGTTGGCTACACCTTC.

The rearrangement links TRBV9 to TRBJ2-1; the match to TRBD2 covers 10 bases. V dropped 3 bases and J dropped 6; count of bases not matched to a gene: 6. Germline assignment: CDR1 SGDLS and CDR2 YYNGEE. The CDR3 has 15 amino acids. The CDR3, as DNA: TGTGCCAGCAGCGCCTATAGCGGGGGGCTCAATGAGCAGTTCTTC. This translates into CASSAYSGGLNEQFF.

V usage is TRBV11-2 and J usage is TRBJ2-3; 10 nucleotides match TRBD2. V lost 4 bases and J lost 1; bases outside the gene matches: 11. Germline V gene lookup returns CDR1 SGHAT and CDR2 FQNNGV. The CDR3 sequence is 18 residues long. The CDR3: CASSSPGLAINGTDTQYF. DNA for the CDR3: TGTGCCAGCAGCTCACCGGGACTAGCGATTAATGGCACAGATACGCAGTATTTT.

This clone has only one observation. The chain has TRBV10-3 and TRBJ2-2, with D tentatively TRBD1 (5 bases). Germline CDR1 and CDR2: ENHRY and SYGVKD. This CDR3 comprises 18 residues. With 7 bases removed from V and 1 base from J, the gap between germline ends came to 22 bases. CDR3: CAITPGWASGLNTGELFF. CDR3 nucleotide sequence: TGTGCCATCACCCCAGGGTGGGCCTCGGGTTTGAACACCGGGGAGCTGTTTTTT.

This rearrangement joins TRBV3-1 (or the pseudogene TRBV3-2) to TRBJ2-5, with 7 bases fitting TRBD1. This CDR3 is 15 amino acids long. Germline V gene sequence: CDR1 LGHDT, CDR2 YNNKEL (reference sequence). With V trimmed by 4 bases and J by 10 bases, 15 bases remained unmatched. The CDR3 sequence is CASSREPGQTLIQYF. The DNA for the CDR3 is TGTGCCAGCAGCCGCGAACCGGGACAGACCTTGATCCAGTACTTC.

This rearrangement joins TRBV18 to TRBJ1-2; D might be TRBD1 (5 bases). The CDR3 runs 13 residues. Trimming pared 3 bases from V and 7 bases from J, leaving 12 bases between. CDR1 is KGHSH, CDR2 LQKENI, per germline. CDR3 loop: CASSPDSWSGYTF. CDR3 sequence (DNA): TGTGCCAGCTCACCCGACAGCTGGAGTGGCTACACCTTC.

The V call is TRBV7-9, the J call TRBJ2-7; 7 nucleotides line up with TRBD2. The CDR3 is 15 residues long. The germline CDR1 and CDR2 sequences are SEHNR and FQNEAQ (reference sequence). The trim removed 2 bases at V and 3 bases at J, leaving 7 bases unmatched. CDR3 protein: CASSLRASGVYEQYF. CDR3 nucleotides: TGTGCCAGCAGCTTACGGGCTAGCGGTGTCTACGAGCAGTACTTC.

This rearrangement joins TRBV7-9 to TRBJ1-2; TRBD1 aligns across 7 bases. The length of the CDR3 is 16 residues. V lost 2 bases and J lost 11; bases outside the gene matches: 17. CDR1 and CDR2 (germline): SEHNR, FQNEAQ (reference sequence). The CDR3 nucleotides read TGTGCCAGCAGCTTAATCGCCGGGACAGCCCATTTGGGGTACACCTTC. Its translation is CASSLIAGTAHLGYTF. Variable domain in full (rest from reference TRBV7-9 and TRBJ1-2): DTGVSQNPRHKITKRGQNVTFRCDPISEHNRLYWYRQTLGQGPEFLTYFQNEAQLEKSRLLSDRFSAERPKGSFSTLEIQRTEQGDSAMYLCASSLIAGTAHLGYTFGSGTRLTVV.

The chain combines TRBV5-1 with TRBJ1-2, with a possible D match to TRBD1 (5 bases). The V and J ends lost 2 bases and 8 bases respectively, with 13 bases between them. The germline V gene has CDR1 SGHRS and CDR2 YFSETQ. This CDR3 contains 13 residues. The CDR3 DNA reads TGCGCCAGCAGCTTAGGCAGGGTTGAAGGCTACACCTTC. Translated: CASSLGRVEGYTF.

The chain couples TRBV29-1 to TRBJ1-1, with 12 bases matching TRBD1. From germline, CDR1 is SQVTM and CDR2 ANQGSEA. The CDR3 sequence is 13 residues long. With V trimmed by 5 bases and J by 6 bases, 4 bases remained unmatched. Written as DNA, the CDR3 is TGCAGCGTTCCGGGACAGGGGGCAGCTGAAGCTTTCTTT. Its translation is CSVPGQGAAEAFF.

V is TRBV5-5 and J is TRBJ2-3; TRBD1 agrees at 8 bases. In germline, CDR1 is SGHKS, CDR2 YYEKEE (reference sequence). The length of the CDR3 is 14 residues. V lost 5 bases and J lost 5; bases outside the gene matches: 7. Written as DNA, the CDR3 is TGTGCCAGCAGTGGTCAGGGGGCGGGAGATACGCAGTATTTT. Protein sequence: CASSGQGAGDTQYF.

This clone has ten or more counts. The chain recombines TRBV14 with TRBJ2-7; 9 bases align to TRBD1. The junction had 7 bases not matched to a gene; V was cut back by 4 bases and J by 6 bases. Germline CDR1 reads SGHDN; CDR2 reads FVKESK. The CDR3 runs to 14 residues. CDR3 amino acids: CASSLGTGFSEQYF. DNA of the CDR3: TGTGCCAGCAGCCTCGGGACAGGGTTCAGCGAGCAGTACTTC.

The chain uses TRBV19 and TRBJ2-2, with 9 nucleotides matching TRBD1. The ends lost 7 bases at V and 2 bases at J; junction bases unmatched: 5. Germline-derived CDR1 and CDR2 are LNHDA and SQIVND (reference sequence). The CDR3 has 15 residues. The CDR3 here is CASKQQGANTGELFF. In nucleotides, the CDR3 is TGTGCCAGTAAACAACAGGGGGCAAACACCGGGGAGCTGTTTTTT.

This clone appeared once. V gene TRBV19 combines with J gene TRBJ1-1; D is unresolved. Germline V gives CDR1 LNHDA, CDR2 SQIVND (reference sequence). V shed 1 base and J shed 0 bases, with 21 bases lying between them. There are 19 residues in the CDR3. The CDR3 DNA is TGTGCCAGTAGTATAGCCTTTTATAGGGCGCGGGGTCTGAACACTGAAGCTTTCTTT. Translation gives CASSIAFYRARGLNTEAFF.

The chain couples TRBV18 to TRBJ2-7; 11 bases map to TRBD1. CDR1 is KGHSH, CDR2 LQKENI, per germline. The CDR3 is 14 residues long. V was pared by 4 bases and J by 4 bases, with 3 bases of the junction left unmatched. The CDR3 nucleotides are TGTGCCAGCTCACGGACAGGGGGCAATTACGAGCAGTACTTC. This translates into CASSRTGGNYEQYF. Full variable domain (missing parts from reference TRBV18 and TRBJ2-7): NAGVMQNPRHLVRRRGQEARLRCSPMKGHSHVYWYRQLPEEGLKFMVYLQKENIIDESGMPKERFSAEFPKEGPSILRIQQVVRGDSAAYFCASSRTGGNYEQYFGPGTRLTVT.

The V call is TRBV10-1, the J call TRBJ2-1; 14 bases match TRBD2. CDR1 and CDR2 from the germline V gene are WNHNN and SYGVQD (reference sequence). J lost 5 bases, V lost 7 bases, and 4 bases had no gene match. This CDR3 has 15 amino acids. CDR3 in amino acids: CASTTGLAGDNEQFF. The CDR3 DNA reads TGCGCCAGCACAACGGGACTAGCGGGGGACAATGAGCAGTTCTTC.